The TCR beta chain described here comes from a study of shared clonotypes between healthy human individuals. This clone turned up a few times. Input per replicate PCR of unsorted PBMC was roughly 300 ng DNA, corresponding to around 28,000 T cell genomes. Using immunoSEQ multiplex PCR, the repertoire was profiled, and TCRdb retains in-frame clones only, with some absent. Of more than 450,000 clones detected, approximately 85% appear once; the ten largest clones hold 10% to 15%. Deletions cut 4 bases from V and 11 bases from J, with 14 bases between. The germline CDR1 and CDR2 sequences are MGHDK and SYGVNS. The CDR3 is 12 amino acids.

Sequenced material: PBMCs. The rearrangement joins TRBV25-1 to TRBJ1-1; weak D call: TRBD1 (5 bases). The clonotype was recovered from a middle-aged woman in good health. Some clones in this sample may be carry-over from other donors' samples. CDR3 residues: CASSVGQGGAFF. The CDR3 DNA reads as TGTGCCAGCAGTGTTGGTCAGGGTGGGGCTTTCTTT.